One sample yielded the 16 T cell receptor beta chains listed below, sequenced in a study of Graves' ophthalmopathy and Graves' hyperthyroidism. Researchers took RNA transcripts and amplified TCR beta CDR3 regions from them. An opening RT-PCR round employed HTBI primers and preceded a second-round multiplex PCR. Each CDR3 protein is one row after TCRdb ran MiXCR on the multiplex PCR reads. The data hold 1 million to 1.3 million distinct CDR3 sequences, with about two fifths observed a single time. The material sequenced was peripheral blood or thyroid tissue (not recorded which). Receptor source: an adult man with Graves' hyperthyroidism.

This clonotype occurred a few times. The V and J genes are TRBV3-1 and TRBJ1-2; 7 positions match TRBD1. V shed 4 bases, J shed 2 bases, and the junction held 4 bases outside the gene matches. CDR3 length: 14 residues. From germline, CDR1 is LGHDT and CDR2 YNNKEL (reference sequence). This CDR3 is CASSPGGNNYGYTF. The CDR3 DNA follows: TGTGCCAGCAGCCCAGGGGGTAACAACTATGGCTACACCTTC.

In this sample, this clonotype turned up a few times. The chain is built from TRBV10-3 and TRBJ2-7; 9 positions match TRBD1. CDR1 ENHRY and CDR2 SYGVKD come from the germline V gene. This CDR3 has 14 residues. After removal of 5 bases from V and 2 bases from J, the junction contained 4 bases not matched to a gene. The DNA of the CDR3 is TGTGCCATCAGTCGACAGGGGGGGACCTACGAGCAGTACTTC. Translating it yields CAISRQGGTYEQYF.

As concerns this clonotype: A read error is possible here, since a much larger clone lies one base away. CDR3 nucleotides: TGCAGTGCTGATGACAGGGGCCAAGAGGCCCAGTACTTC. This encodes CSADDRGQEAQYF. The chain carries TRBV20-1 and TRBJ2-5, with 8 bases fitting TRBD1. The CDR3 extends over 13 amino acids. Per the germline V gene, CDR1 is DFQATT and CDR2 is SNEGSKA (reference sequence).

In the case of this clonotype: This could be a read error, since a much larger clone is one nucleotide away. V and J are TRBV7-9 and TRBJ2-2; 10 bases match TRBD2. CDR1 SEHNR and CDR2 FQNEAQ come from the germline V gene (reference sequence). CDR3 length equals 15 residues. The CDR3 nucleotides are TGTGCCAGCAGCGCTAGCGGGAGTTCCGACGGGGAGCTGCTTTTT. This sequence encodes CASSASGSSDGELLF.

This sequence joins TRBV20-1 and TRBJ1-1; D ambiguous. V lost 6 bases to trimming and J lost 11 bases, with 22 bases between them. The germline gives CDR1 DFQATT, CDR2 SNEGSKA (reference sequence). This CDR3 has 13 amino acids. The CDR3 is CSAPIMGGLWAFF. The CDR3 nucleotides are TGCAGTGCCCCCATTATGGGCGGCCTCTGGGCTTTCTTT.

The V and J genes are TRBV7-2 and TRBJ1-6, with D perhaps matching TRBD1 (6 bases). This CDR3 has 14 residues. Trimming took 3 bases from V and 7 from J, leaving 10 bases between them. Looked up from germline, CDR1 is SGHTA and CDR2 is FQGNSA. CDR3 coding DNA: TGTGCCAGCAGCTTGGTGGACAGAAATTCACCCCTCCACTTT. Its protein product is CASSLVDRNSPLHF.

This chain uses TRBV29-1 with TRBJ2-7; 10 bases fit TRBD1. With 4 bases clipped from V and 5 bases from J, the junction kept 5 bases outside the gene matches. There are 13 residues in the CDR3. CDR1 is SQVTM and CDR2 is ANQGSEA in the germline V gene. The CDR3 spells CSVGTGTGDEQYF. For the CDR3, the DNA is TGCAGCGTTGGGACCGGGACAGGGGACGAGCAGTACTTC.

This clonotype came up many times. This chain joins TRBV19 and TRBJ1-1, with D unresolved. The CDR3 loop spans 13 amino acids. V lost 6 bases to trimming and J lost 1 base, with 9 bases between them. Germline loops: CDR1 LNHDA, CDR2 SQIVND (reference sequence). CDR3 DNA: TGTGCCAGTAGGGGGTTGACGAACACTGAAGCTTTCTTT. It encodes CASRGLTNTEAFF.

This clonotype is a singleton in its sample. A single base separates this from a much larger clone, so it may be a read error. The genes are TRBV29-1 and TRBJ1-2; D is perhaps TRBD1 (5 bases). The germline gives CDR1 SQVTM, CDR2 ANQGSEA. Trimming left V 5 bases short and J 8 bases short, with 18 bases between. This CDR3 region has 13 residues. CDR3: CSVKPLGGGGYTF. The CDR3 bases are TGCAGCGTTAAACCCCTGGGGGGTGGAGGCTACACCTTC.

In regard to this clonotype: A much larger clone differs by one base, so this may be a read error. In nucleotides, the CDR3 is TGTGCCAGCAGCCAGGACGGGGGCCATGAAAAACTGTTTTTT. This codes for CASSQDGGHEKLFF. This chain uses TRBV7-2 with TRBJ1-4; possibly TRBD1 for D (6 bases). Per the germline V gene, CDR1 is SGHTA and CDR2 is FQGNSA. This CDR3 spans 14 amino acids. The V end was cut by 5 bases, the J end by 6 bases, with 13 bases between.

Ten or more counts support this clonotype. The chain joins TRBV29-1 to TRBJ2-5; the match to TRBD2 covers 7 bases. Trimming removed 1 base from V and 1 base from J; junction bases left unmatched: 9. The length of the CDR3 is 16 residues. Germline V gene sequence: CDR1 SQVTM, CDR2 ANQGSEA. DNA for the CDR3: TGCAGCGTTGAAGGGGTTTCGCGGGGGATCCAAGAGACCCAGTACTTC. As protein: CSVEGVSRGIQETQYF.

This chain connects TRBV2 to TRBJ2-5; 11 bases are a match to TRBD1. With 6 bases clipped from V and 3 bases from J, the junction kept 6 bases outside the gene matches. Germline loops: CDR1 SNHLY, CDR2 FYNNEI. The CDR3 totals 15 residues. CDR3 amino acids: CASSPGQGVKETQYF. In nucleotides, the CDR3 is TGTGCCAGCAGCCCGGGACAGGGGGTGAAAGAGACCCAGTACTTC. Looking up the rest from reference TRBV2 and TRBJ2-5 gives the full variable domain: EPEVTQTPSHQVTQMGQEVILRCVPISNHLYFYWYRQILGQKVEFLVSFYNNEISEKSEIFDDQFSVERPDGSNFTLKIRSTKLEDSAMYFCASSPGQGVKETQYFGPGTRLLVL.

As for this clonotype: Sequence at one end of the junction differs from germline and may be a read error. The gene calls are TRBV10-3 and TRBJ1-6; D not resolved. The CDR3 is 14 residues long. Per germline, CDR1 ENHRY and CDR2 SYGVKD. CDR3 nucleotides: TGTGCCAGCAGTCCCGATGGCAGAAATTCACCCCTCCACTTT. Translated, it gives CASSPDGRNSPLHF.

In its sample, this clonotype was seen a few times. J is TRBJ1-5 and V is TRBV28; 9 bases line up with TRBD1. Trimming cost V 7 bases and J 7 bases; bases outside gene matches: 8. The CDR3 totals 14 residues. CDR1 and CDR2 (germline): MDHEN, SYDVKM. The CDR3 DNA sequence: TGTGCCAGCATCGGGACAGGGTTATGGCAGCCCCAGCATTTT. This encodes CASIGTGLWQPQHF.

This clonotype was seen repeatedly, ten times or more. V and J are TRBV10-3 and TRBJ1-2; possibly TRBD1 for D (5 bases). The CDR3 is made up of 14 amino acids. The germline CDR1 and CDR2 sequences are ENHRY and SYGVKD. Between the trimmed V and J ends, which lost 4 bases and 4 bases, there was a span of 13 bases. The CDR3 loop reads CAISGEGSIYGYTF. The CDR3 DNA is TGTGCCATCAGTGGAGAGGGGAGCATCTATGGCTACACCTTC.

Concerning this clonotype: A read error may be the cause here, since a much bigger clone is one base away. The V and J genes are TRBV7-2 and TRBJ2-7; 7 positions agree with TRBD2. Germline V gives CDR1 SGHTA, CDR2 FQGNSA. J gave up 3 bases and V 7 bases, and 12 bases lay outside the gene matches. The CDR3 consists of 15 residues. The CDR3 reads CASTRAGASGYEQYF. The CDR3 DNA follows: TGTGCCAGCACCAGAGCCGGGGCTAGCGGCTACGAGCAGTACTTC.